The 10 T cell receptor beta chains below all came from one sample that was sequenced in a study of identical twins. MiXCR, applied by TCRdb to the 5' RACE reads, yields one record per CDR3 protein. Altogether 420,000 or so distinct CDR3 sequences are present, approximately 17% being singletons, with the ten largest covering 12%. The sequenced sample was naive T cells sorted from blood. The receptors originated from a man aged 45 to 65 in good health.

The J gene is TRBJ2-3, the V gene TRBV5-1, with D tentatively TRBD2 (6 bases). Trimming took off 8 bases at V and 0 bases at J, with 13 bases between the two ends. CDR1 is SGHRS, CDR2 YFSETQ, per germline. This CDR3 has 14 amino acids. The CDR3 sequence: CASVVSGSTDTQYF. CDR3 DNA: TGCGCCAGTGTCGTTAGCGGAAGCACAGATACGCAGTATTTT.

In this sample, this clonotype turned up many times. The J gene is TRBJ1-3, the V gene TRBV6-1; D gene uncertain. This CDR3 is built from 12 residues. The V gene lost 8 bases and the J gene lost 2 bases, with 7 bases spanning the gap. In germline, CDR1 is MNHNS, CDR2 SASEGT. The CDR3 coding sequence is TGTGCCAGCGGAGGGCCTGGAAACACCATATATTTT. Translation gives CASGGPGNTIYF.

This clonotype was recorded at least ten times. The rearrangement joins TRBV6-6 to TRBJ1-2; 10 nucleotides align to TRBD1. Germline loops: CDR1 MNHNY, CDR2 SVGAGI (reference sequence). J gave up 4 bases and V 5 bases, and 1 base lay outside the gene matches. The CDR3 sequence is 13 residues long. Here the CDR3 reads CASSRDRGYGYTF. As DNA, the CDR3 is TGTGCCAGCAGTAGGGACAGGGGCTATGGCTACACCTTC.

This clonotype was recorded many times. The rearrangement joins TRBV7-9 to TRBJ2-7; D unclear. CDR3 length: 14 residues. V shed 6 bases and J shed 1 base, with 13 bases lying between them. CDR1 and CDR2 from the germline V gene are SEHNR and FQNEAQ (reference sequence). Here the CDR3 DNA reads TGTGCCAGCAGTCCGACCAGACAATCCTACGAGCAGTACTTC. Translation: CASSPTRQSYEQYF.

V gene TRBV6-2 or TRBV6-3 combines with J gene TRBJ2-2; D gene uncertain. The V end was cut by 5 bases, the J end by 0 bases, with 10 bases between. Germline loops: CDR1 MNHEY, CDR2 SVGEGT. This CDR3 region has 15 residues. The CDR3 region has the DNA TGTGCCAGCAGTCGGACGTGGTCGAACACCGGGGAGCTGTTTTTT. Translated, it gives CASSRTWSNTGELFF.

Ten or more counts support this clonotype. The rearrangement uses TRBV6-5 and TRBJ2-7; maybe TRBD1 (7 bases). The CDR3 has 15 residues. V lost 2 bases to trimming and J lost 9 bases, with 20 bases between them. CDR1 MNHEY and CDR2 SVGAGI come from the germline V gene. The CDR3 nucleotides read TGTGCCAGCAGTTACCGACAGGGAGGTGTTCTCCCGCAGTACTTC. Amino acid sequence: CASSYRQGGVLPQYF.

The chain combines TRBV20-1 with TRBJ1-1; TRBD1 matches 10 bases. The ends lost 1 base at V and 0 bases at J; junction bases unmatched: 5. CDR1 is DFQATT and CDR2 is SNEGSKA in the germline V gene (reference sequence). This CDR3 comprises 16 residues. DNA for the CDR3: TGCAGTGCTAGAGGGGGACAGGGGACCATGAACACTGAAGCTTTCTTT. Translation: CSARGGQGTMNTEAFF.

The sample holds many counts of this clonotype. The chain uses TRBV7-9 and TRBJ2-1; 9 nucleotides align to TRBD2. CDR1 is SEHNR, CDR2 FQNEAQ, per germline (reference sequence). The CDR3 loop spans 17 amino acids. V lost 0 bases and J lost 6; bases outside the gene matches: 9. CDR3 DNA sequence: TGTGCCAGCAGCTTAGCGAGGGCGGGAGGGCCCATCAATGAGCAGTTCTTC. Its protein is CASSLARAGGPINEQFF.

This clonotype was counted only a few times. The chain combines TRBV29-1 with TRBJ2-7, with TRBD1 as a possible D gene (6 bases). The V gene lost 2 bases and the J gene lost 2 bases, with 16 bases spanning the gap. The CDR3 is 15 residues long. Germline V CDR1 and CDR2: SQVTM, ANQGSEA. CDR3 region: CSVETWTASTYEQYF. Here the CDR3 DNA reads TGCAGCGTTGAAACCTGGACAGCCTCAACCTACGAGCAGTACTTC.

This clonotype was detected only a few times. The CDR3 DNA reads TGCAGTGCGATCCGGACAGGGGGCCACGAGCAGTACTTC. This translates into CSAIRTGGHEQYF. This sequence joins TRBV20-1 and TRBJ2-7, with TRBD1 identical over 11 bases. CDR1 is DFQATT, CDR2 SNEGSKA, per germline (reference sequence). V shed 6 bases and J 5 bases; nucleotides not matched to a gene: 6. This CDR3 region has 13 residues.